This T cell receptor (beta chain) was captured by sequencing in a study of T cell repertoires in ileal Crohn's disease. Sequenced by immunoSEQ multiplex PCR; TCRdb stores in-frame clones only, minus some. This table holds about 7,200 clones, 75% to 85% found once. CDR3 length: 13 residues. V lost 1 base and J 8 bases, leaving 9 bases between the germline ends. Germline V gene data show CDR1 as SGHRS and CDR2 as YFSETQ. Material: ileal tissue. The source is an adult with Crohn's disease. The V call is TRBV5-1, the J call TRBJ1-4; D not certain. CDR3 sequence (DNA): TGCGCCAGCAGCTTGAGGACTGCGGAAAAACTGTTTTTT. This encodes CASSLRTAEKLFF.